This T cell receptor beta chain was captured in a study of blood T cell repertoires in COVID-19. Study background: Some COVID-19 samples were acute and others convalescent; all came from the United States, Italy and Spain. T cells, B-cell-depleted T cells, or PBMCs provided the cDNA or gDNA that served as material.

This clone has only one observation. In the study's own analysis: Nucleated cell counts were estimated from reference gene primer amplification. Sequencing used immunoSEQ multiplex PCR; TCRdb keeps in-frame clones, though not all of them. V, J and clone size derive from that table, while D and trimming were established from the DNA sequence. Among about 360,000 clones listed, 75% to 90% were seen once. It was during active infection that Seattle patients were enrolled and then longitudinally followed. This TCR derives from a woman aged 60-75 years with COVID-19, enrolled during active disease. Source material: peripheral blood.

This CDR3 is CASSVASLAGGLGNEQFF. The CDR3 DNA reads TGTGCCAGCAGCGTAGCTTCCCTAGCGGGGGGGCTGGGCAATGAGCAGTTCTTC. The chain carries TRBV9 and TRBJ2-1; 12 bases are a match to TRBD2. This CDR3 comprises 18 residues. Trimming removed 0 bases from V and 6 bases from J; junction bases left unmatched: 10. Germline V gene sequence: CDR1 SGDLS, CDR2 YYNGEE.